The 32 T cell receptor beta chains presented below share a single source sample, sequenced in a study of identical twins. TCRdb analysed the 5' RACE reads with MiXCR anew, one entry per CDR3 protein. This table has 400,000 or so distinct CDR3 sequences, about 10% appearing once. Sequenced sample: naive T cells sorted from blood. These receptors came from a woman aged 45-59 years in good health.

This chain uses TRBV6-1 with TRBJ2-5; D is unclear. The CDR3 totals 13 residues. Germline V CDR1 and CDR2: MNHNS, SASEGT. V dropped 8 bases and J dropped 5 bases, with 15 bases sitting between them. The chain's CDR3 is CASAWFGRETQYF. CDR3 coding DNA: TGTGCCAGCGCATGGTTTGGAAGGGAGACCCAGTACTTC.

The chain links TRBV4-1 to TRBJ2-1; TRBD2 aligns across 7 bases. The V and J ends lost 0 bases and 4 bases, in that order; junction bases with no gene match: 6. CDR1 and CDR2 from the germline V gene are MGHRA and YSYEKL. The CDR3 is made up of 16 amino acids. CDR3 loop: CASSQEGLAEYNEQFF. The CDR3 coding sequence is TGCGCCAGCAGCCAAGAGGGGCTAGCGGAATACAATGAGCAGTTCTTC.

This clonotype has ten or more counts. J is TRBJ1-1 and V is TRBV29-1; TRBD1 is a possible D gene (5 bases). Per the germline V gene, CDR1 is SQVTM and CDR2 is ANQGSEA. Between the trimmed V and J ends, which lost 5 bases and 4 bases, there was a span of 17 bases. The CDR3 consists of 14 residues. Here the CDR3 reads CSVLPGRGSTEAFF. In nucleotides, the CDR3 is TGCAGCGTTCTTCCCGGAAGGGGATCCACTGAAGCTTTCTTT.

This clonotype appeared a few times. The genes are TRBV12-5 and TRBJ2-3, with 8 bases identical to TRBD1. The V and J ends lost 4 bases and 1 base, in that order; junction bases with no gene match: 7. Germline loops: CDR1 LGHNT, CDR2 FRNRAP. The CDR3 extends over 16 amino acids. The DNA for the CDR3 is TGTGCTAGTGGTTGGCAACAGGGGGTTCGCACAGATACGCAGTATTTT. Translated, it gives CASGWQQGVRTDTQYF.

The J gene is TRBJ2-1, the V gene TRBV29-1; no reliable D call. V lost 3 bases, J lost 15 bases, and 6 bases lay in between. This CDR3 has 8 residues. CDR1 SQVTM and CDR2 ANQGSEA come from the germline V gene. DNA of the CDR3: TGCAGCGTTGATCATGGGTTCTTC. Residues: CSVDHGFF.

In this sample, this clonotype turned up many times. In DNA, the CDR3 is TGTGCCAGCAGTACTCCGGGACTTTTCAATGAGCAGTTCTTC. This encodes CASSTPGLFNEQFF. V gene TRBV6-5 combines with J gene TRBJ2-1, with D possibly being TRBD2 (6 bases). The germline V gene has CDR1 MNHEY and CDR2 SVGAGI. Trimming pared 5 bases from V and 6 bases from J, leaving 14 bases between. The CDR3 is 14 residues long.

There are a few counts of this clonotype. The CDR3 sequence is CASSQDDLAKNIQYF. CDR3 sequence (DNA): TGCGCCAGCAGTCAGGACGACCTAGCCAAAAACATTCAGTACTTC. The V and J genes are TRBV23-1 and TRBJ2-4; D is undetermined. TRBV23-1 counts as an open reading frame of uncertain function. The CDR3 is 15 amino acids. V was cut by 3 bases and J by 0 bases, with 9 bases left in between.

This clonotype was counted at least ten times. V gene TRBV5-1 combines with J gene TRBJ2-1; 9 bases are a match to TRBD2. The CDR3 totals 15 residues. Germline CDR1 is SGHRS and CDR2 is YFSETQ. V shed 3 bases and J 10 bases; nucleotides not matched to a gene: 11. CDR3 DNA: TGCGCCAGCAGCTCGGGACAATCGGCGGGAGGGGAGCAGTTCTTC. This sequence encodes CASSSGQSAGGEQFF.

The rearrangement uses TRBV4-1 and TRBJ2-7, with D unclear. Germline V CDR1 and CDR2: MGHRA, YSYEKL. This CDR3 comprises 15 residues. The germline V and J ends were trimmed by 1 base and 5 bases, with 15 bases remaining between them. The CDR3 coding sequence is TGCGCCAGCAGCCAAGCGCAGACACCTCTGGACGAGCAGTACTTC. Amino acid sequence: CASSQAQTPLDEQYF.

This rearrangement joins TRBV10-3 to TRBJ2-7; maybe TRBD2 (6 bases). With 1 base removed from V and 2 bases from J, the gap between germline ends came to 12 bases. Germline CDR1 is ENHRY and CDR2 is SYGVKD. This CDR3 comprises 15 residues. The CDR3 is CAISEYPSETYEQYF. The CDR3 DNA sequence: TGTGCCATCAGTGAGTACCCTAGCGAGACCTACGAGCAGTACTTC.

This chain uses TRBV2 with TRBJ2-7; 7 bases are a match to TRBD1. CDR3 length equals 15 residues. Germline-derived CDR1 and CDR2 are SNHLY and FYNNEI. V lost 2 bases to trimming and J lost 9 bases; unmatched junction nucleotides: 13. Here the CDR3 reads CASSEWATGRTRQYF. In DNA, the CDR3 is TGTGCCAGCAGTGAATGGGCGACAGGGCGCACGCGGCAGTACTTC.

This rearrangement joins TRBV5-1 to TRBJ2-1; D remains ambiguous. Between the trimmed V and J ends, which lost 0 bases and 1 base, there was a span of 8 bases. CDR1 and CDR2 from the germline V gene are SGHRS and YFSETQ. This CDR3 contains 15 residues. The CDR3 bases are TGCGCCAGCAGCTTGGTCCGGGTGTCCTACAATGAGCAGTTCTTC. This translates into CASSLVRVSYNEQFF.

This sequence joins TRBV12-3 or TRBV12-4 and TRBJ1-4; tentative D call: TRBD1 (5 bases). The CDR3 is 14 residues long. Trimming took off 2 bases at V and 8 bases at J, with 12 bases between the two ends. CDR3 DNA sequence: TGTGCCAGCAGTTTATTGGGGCGGAGGGAAAAACTGTTTTTT. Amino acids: CASSLLGRREKLFF.

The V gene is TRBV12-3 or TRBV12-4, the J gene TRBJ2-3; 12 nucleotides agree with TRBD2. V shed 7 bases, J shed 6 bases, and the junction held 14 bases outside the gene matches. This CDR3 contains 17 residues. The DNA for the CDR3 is TGTGCCAGCACCCCACTAGCGGGAGGCCCCCCCTTCGATACGCAGTATTTT. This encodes CASTPLAGGPPFDTQYF.

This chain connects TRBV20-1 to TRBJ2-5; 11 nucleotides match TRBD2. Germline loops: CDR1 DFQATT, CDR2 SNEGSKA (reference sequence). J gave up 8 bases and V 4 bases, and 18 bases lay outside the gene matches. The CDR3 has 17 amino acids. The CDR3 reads CSATADRAGTSGVTQYF. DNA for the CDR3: TGCAGTGCTACCGCGGACAGGGCAGGGACTAGCGGAGTTACCCAGTACTTC.

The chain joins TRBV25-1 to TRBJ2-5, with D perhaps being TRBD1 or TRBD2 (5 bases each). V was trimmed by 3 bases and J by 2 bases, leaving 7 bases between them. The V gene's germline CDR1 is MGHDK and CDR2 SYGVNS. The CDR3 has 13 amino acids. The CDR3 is CASSEGVQETQYF. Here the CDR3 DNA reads TGTGCCAGCAGTGAGGGGGTACAAGAGACCCAGTACTTC.

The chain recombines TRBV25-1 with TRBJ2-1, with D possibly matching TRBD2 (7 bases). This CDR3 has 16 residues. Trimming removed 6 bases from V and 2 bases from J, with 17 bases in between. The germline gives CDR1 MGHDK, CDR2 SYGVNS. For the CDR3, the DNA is TGTGCCAGCAGGGAAGGGGGGGCGGGTACCTACAATGAGCAGTTCTTC. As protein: CASREGGAGTYNEQFF.

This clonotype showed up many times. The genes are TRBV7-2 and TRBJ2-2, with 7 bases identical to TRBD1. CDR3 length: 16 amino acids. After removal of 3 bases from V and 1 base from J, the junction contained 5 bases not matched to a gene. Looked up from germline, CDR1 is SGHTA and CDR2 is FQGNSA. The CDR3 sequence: CASSLDRSRNTGELFF. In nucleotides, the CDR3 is TGTGCCAGCAGCTTGGACAGGTCCAGGAACACCGGGGAGCTGTTTTTT.

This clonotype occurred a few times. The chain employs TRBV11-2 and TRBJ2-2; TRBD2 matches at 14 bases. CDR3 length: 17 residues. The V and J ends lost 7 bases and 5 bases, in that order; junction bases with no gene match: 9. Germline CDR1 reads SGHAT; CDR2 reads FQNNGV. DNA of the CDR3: TGTGCCAGCAAGGATGTGGGACTAGCGGGAGTTACCGGGGAGCTGTTTTTT. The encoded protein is CASKDVGLAGVTGELFF.

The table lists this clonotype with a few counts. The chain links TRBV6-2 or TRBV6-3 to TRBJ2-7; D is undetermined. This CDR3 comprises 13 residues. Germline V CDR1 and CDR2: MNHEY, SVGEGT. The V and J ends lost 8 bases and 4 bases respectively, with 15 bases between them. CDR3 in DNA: TGTGCCAGCTCTATCGGCGGCCAGTACGAGCAGTACTTC. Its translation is CASSIGGQYEQYF.

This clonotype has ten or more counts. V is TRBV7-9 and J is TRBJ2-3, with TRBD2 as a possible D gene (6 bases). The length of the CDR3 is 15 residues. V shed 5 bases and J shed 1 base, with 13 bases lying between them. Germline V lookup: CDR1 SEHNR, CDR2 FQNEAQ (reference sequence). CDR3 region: CASSPYGGGTDTQYF. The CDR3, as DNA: TGTGCCAGCAGCCCCTACGGGGGTGGCACAGATACGCAGTATTTT.

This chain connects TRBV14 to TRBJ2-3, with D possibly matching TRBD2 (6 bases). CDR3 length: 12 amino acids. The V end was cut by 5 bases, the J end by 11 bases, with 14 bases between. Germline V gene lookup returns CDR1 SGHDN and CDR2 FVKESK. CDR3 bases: TGTGCCAGCAGCGAAGGGACTCCATTGCAGTATTTT. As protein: CASSEGTPLQYF.

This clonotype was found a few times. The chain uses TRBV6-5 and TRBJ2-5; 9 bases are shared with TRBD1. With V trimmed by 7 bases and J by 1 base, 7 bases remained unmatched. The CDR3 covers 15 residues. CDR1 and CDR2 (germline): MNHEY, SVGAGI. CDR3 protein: CASKSGQGVQETQYF. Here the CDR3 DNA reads TGTGCCAGCAAATCGGGACAGGGCGTCCAAGAGACCCAGTACTTC.

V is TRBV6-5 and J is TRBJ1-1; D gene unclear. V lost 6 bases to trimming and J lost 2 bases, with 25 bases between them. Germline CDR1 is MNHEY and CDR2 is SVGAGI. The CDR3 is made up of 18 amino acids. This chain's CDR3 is CASSPGLGRFVDNTEAFF. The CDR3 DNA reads TGTGCCAGCAGCCCCGGACTGGGGAGGTTCGTAGACAACACTGAAGCTTTCTTT.

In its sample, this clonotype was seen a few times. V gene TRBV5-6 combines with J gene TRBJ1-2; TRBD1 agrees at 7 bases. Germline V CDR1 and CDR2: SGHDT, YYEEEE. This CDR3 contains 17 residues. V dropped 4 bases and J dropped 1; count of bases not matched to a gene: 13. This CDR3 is CASSQKSNRGVNYGYTF. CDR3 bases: TGTGCCAGCAGCCAAAAATCAAACAGGGGAGTTAACTATGGCTACACCTTC.

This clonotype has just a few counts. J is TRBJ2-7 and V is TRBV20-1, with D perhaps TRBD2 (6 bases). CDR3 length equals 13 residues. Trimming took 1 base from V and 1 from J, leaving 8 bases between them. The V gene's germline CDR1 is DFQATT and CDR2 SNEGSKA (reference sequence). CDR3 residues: CSARGEESYEQYF. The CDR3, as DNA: TGCAGTGCTAGAGGGGAGGAGTCCTACGAGCAGTACTTC.

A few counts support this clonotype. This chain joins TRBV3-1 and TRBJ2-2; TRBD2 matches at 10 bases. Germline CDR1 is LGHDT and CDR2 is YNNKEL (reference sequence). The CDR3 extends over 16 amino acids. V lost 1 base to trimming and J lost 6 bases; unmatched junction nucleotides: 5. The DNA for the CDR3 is TGTGCCAGCAGCCAAGGAACAGCGGGAGGGCCCGGGGAGCTGTTTTTT. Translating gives CASSQGTAGGPGELFF.

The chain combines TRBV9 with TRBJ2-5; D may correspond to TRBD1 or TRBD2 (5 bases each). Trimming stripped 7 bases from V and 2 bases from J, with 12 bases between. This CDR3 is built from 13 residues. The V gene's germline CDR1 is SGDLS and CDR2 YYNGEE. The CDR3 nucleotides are TGTGCCAGCCTGGGGGAACTACAAGAGACCCAGTACTTC. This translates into CASLGELQETQYF.

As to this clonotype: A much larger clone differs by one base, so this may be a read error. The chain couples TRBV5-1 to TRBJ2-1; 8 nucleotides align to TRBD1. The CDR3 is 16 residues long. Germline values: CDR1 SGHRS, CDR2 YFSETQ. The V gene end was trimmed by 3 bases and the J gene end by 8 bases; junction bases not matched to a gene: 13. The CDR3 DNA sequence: TGCGCCAGCAGCTCTGGCTGGCAGGGGGCAAACGATGAGCAGTTCTTC. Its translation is CASSSGWQGANDEQFF.

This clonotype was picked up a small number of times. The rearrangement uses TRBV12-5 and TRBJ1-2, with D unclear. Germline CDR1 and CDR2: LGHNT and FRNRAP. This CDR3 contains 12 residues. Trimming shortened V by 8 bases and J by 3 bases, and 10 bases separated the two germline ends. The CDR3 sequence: CASLELDYGYTF. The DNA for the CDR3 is TGTGCTAGTCTTGAGTTGGACTATGGCTACACCTTC.

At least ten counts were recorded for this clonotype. CDR3 protein: CASSMDWGEAFF. CDR3 coding DNA: TGTGCCAGTAGTATGGATTGGGGGGAAGCTTTCTTT. The rearrangement uses TRBV19 and TRBJ1-1; TRBD1 might be the D (5 bases). V was cut by 3 bases and J by 8 bases, with 10 bases left in between. This CDR3 is 12 amino acids long. The germline V gene encodes CDR1 LNHDA and CDR2 SQIVND (reference sequence).

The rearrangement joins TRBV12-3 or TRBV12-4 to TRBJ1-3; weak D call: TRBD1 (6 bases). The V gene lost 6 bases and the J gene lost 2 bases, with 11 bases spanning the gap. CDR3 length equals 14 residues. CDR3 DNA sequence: TGTGCCAGCAGCCAGGGGTGGGCTGGAAACACCATATATTTT. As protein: CASSQGWAGNTIYF.